This TCR beta chain was captured in a study of T cells after yellow fever vaccination (dated by TCRdb to the late 2010s). In terms of the full investigation: Libraries from fractions with low cell numbers were prepared with the SMART-Seq v4 Ultra Low Input RNA kit. To track T-cell clones before and after primary and booster YFV17D yellow fever vaccination, bulk TCR alpha and beta repertoires were sequenced longitudinally. Two healthy male donors made up the cohort, one aged 18 to 30 years and the other aged 30 to 39 years. Bulk PBMC replicates and cell subsets were isolated from blood drawn at multiple timepoints before and after both primary and secondary immunization.

According to the study, the label for this sample's treatment or condition signals: live attenuated yellow fever vaccine strain. At every blood-draw timepoint, two biological replicates of bulk PBMCs were collected. A standard Ficoll-Paque protocol was used to isolate PBMCs from peripheral blood. TriZol was used to extract RNA from bulk PBMCs, CD4 and CD8 fractions, and dextramer-positive and dextramer-negative fractions. With regard to this clonotype: Its cognate antigen has yet to be identified. Base-call qualities are not available, and no considerably larger clone is one nucleotide away.

The CDR3 runs 13 residues from the cysteine to the phenylalanine. Only the CDR3 DNA is retained, 39 bases long and in frame from the first base. Synthesis of TCR cDNA relied on 5'RACE template switching, a step that introduced a universal primer site along with unique molecular identifiers. Priming of cDNA synthesis was performed from both the TCR alpha and TCR beta constant segments. Libraries were amplified in two PCR steps, with sample barcodes and sequencing adapters added in the second step. Sequencing of libraries was performed on Illumina HiSeq 2500 (2x100 bp) or NovaSeq (2x150 bp). Concerning the study's data processing: MIGEC handled demultiplexing of reads and collapsing into UMI consensus sequences, while MiXCR performed V(D)J alignment. Vaccine-responding clonotypes were identified with edgeR using replicate PBMC samples, with FDR below 0.01 and a log2 fold change above 5 up to day 15 being required. CD4 or CD8 identity was assigned to each bulk clonotype according to whether the clonotype was present at higher abundance in the sequenced CD4 repertoire or the sequenced CD8 repertoire. Using fastp trimming at Q25 and MiXCR clonotype assembly, TCRdb reanalyzed the public sequencing data and kept in-frame beta chains. Every entry covers one CDR3 protein and lists the most common genes and DNA from its rows. What appears here as the V and J calls and clone size reflects TCRdb's work, not the paper's. The sample data list 300,000 to 400,000 distinct CDR3 sequences, and about 6.2% of these were observed just once. Together, the top ten hold 14% to 15% of the sample.

Summary of the overall study and its limitations: The secondary T-cell response was found to be weaker but faster than the primary response, with a peak reached on day 5 rather than on day 15. Because the study included only a couple of donors, the extent to which the findings can be generalized is limited. A small fraction of clonotypes appeared in both the CD4 and CD8 compartments, likely as a result of convergent recombination. After the booster, most of the clones that had expanded following primary vaccination were detected again (just under 97% of CD4 and 88% of CD8), which suggests that memory was broadly maintained. Because abundant contaminating clonotypes from the bulk population could be contained in FACS-sorted repertoires, computational filtering was required.

This TCR was recovered from a man aged 30 to 39 who received the YFV17D yellow fever vaccine. The V and J segments used are TRBV21-1 and TRBJ2-7. TRBV21-1 is tagged as a pseudogene. Material: PBMCs, obtained 5 days after the yellow fever booster vaccination. The CDR3 protein is CASSKERVYEQYF. The nucleotide sequence is TGTGCCAGCAGCAAAGAGAGAGTCTACGAGCAGTACTTC.